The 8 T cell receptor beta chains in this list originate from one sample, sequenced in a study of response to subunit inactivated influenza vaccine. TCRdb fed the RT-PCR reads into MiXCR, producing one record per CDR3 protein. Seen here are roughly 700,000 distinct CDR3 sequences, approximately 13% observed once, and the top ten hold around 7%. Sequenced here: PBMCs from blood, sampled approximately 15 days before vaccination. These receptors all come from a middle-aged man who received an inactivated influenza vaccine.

The CDR3 protein is CASSSRGIAGDEQFF. The CDR3 DNA is TGTGCCAGCAGCTCTCGCGGGATAGCGGGAGATGAGCAGTTCTTC. The V and J genes are TRBV11-3 and TRBJ2-1; 9 bases fit TRBD2. From germline, CDR1 is SGHNT and CDR2 YENEEA. The ends lost 4 bases at V and 8 bases at J; junction bases unmatched: 9. This CDR3 region has 15 residues.

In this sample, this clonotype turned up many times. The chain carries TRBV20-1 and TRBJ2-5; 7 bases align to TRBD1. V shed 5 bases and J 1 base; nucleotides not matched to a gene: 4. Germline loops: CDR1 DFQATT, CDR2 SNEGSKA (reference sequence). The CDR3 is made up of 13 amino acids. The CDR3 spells CSASDRSQETQYF. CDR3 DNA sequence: TGCAGTGCTTCGGACAGGAGCCAAGAGACCCAGTACTTC.

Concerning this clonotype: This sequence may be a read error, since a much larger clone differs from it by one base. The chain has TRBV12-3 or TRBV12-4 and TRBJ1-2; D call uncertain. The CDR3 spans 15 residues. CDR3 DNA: TGTGCCAGCAGTGCCCATTGGGGTCTCGCCTATGGCTACTCCTTC. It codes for CASSAHWGLAYGYSF.

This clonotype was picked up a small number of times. In nucleotides, the CDR3 is TGTGCCACCAGTGACCCGGGACGGACCCTTGTCAATGAGCAGTTCTTC. This encodes CATSDPGRTLVNEQFF. The chain has TRBV24-1 and TRBJ2-1, with D perhaps given as TRBD1 or TRBD2 (5 bases each). The CDR3 spans 16 residues. CDR1 and CDR2 from the germline V gene are KGHDR and SFDVKD. Between the trimmed V and J ends, which lost 4 bases and 6 bases, there was a span of 18 bases.

The CDR3 is CASSSIGWGETQYF. The CDR3 DNA reads TGTGCCAGCAGCTCAATTGGATGGGGGGAGACCCAGTACTTC. The genes are TRBV7-6 and TRBJ2-5; the D gene could be TRBD1 or TRBD2 (5 bases each). The germline V gene has CDR1 SGHVS and CDR2 FNYEAQ. Trimming cost V 4 bases and J 5 bases, with 14 bases left between them. The CDR3 length is 14 residues.

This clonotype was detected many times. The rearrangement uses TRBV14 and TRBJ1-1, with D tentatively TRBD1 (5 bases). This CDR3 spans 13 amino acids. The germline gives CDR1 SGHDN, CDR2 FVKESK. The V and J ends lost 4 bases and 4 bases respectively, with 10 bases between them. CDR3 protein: CASSPSGATEAFF. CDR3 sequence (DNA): TGTGCCAGCAGCCCTTCCGGGGCCACTGAAGCTTTCTTT. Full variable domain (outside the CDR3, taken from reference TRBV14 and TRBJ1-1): EAGVTQFPSHSVIEKGQTVTLRCDPISGHDNLYWYRRVMGKEIKFLLHFVKESKQDESGMPNNRFLAERTGGTYSTLKVQPAELEDSGVYFCASSPSGATEAFFGQGTRLTVV.

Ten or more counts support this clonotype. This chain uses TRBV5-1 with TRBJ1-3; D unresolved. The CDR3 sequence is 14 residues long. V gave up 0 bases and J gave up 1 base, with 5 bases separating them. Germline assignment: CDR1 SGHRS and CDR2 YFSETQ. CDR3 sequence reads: CASSLDGSGNTIYF. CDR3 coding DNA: TGCGCCAGCAGCTTGGATGGGTCTGGAAACACCATATATTTT.

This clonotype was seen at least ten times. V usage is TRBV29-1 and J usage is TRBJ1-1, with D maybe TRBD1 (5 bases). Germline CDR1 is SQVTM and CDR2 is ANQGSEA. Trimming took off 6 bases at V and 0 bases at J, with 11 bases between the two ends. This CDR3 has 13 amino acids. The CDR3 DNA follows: TGCAGCGTCCGACAGAAAGTGAACACTGAAGCTTTCTTT. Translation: CSVRQKVNTEAFF.